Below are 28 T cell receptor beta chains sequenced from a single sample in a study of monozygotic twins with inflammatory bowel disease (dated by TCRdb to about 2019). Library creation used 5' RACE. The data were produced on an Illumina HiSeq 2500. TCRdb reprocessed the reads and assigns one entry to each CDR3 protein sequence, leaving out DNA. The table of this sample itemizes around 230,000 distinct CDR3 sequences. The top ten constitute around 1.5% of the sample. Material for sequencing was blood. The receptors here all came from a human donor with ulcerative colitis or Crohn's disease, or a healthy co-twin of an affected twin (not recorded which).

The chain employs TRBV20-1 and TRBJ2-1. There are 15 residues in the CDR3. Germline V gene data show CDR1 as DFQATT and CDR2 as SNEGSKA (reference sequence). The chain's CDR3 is CSAPLAGTTYNEQFF.

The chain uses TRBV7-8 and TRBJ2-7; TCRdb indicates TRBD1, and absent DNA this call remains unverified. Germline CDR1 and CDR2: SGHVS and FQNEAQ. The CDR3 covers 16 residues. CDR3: CASSFPGTVTSHEQYF. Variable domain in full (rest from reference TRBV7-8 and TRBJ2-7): GAGVSQSPRYKVAKRGQDVALRCDPISGHVSLFWYQQALGQGPEFLTYFQNEAQLDKSGLPSDRFFAERPEGSVSTLKIQRTQQEDSAVYLCASSFPGTVTSHEQYFGPGTRLTVT.

The CDR3 region is CASGSEGLTETQYF. The chain carries TRBV7-9 and TRBJ2-5; TCRdb indicates TRBD1, and absent DNA this call remains unverified. The CDR3 is 14 residues long. Germline CDR1 reads SEHNR; CDR2 reads FQNEAQ (reference sequence).

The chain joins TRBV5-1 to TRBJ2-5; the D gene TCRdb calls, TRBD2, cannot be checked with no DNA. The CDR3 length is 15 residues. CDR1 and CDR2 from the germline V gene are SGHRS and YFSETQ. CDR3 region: CASSLGLTAEETQYF.

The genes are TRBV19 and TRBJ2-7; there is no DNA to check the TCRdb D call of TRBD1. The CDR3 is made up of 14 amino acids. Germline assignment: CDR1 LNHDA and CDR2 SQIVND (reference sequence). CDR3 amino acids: CASSPAAGIYEQYF.

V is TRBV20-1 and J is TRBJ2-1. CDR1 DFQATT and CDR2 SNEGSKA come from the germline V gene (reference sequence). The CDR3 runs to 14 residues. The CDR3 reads CSARPGDSYNEQFF.

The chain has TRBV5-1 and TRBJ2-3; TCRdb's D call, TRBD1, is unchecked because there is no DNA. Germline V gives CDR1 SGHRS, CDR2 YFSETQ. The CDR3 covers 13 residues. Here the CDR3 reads CASSPGQGDTQYF.

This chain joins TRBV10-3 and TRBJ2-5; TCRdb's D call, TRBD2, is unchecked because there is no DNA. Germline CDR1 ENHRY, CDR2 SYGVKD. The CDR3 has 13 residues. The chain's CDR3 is CAIGGLAWETQYF.

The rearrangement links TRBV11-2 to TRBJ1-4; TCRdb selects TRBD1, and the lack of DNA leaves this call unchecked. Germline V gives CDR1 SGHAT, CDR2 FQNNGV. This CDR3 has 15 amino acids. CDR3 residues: CASSAGQPVNEKLFF. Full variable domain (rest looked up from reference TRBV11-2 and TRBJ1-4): EAGVAQSPRYKIIEKRQSVAFWCNPISGHATLYWYQQILGQGPKLLIQFQNNGVVDDSQLPKDRFSAERLKGVDSTLKIQPAKLEDSAVYLCASSAGQPVNEKLFFGSGTQLSVL.

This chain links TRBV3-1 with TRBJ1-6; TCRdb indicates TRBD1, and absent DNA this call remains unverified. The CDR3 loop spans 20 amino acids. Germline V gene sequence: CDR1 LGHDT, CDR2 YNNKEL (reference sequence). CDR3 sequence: CASSQGASRQGKSYNSPLHF.

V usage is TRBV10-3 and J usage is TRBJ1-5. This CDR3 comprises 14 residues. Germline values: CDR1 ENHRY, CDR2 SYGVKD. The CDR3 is CAISEGRVGQPQHF.

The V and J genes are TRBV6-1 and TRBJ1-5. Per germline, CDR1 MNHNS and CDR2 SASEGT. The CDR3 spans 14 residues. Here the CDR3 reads CASSEQYGNQPQHF.

This CDR3 reads CASSQLTGELFF. This chain links TRBV4-2 with TRBJ2-2. Germline-derived CDR1 and CDR2 are LGHNA and YNFKEQ. The CDR3 is 12 residues long.

The CDR3 region is CASSGLRQNPAGYGYTF. This chain uses TRBV5-5 with TRBJ1-2; TCRdb picks TRBD1, but there is no DNA to check that call. This CDR3 spans 17 amino acids. Germline loops: CDR1 SGHKS, CDR2 YYEKEE (reference sequence).

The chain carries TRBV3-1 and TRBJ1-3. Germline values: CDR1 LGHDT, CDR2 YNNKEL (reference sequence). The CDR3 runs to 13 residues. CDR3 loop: CASGPMGGNTIYF.

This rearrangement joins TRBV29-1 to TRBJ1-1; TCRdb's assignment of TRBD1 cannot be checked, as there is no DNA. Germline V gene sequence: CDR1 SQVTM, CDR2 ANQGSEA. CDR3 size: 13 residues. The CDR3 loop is CTILGTGDTEAFF.

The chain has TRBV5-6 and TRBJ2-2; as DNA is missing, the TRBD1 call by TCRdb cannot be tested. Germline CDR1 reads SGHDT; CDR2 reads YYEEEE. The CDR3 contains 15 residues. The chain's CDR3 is CASSLDGGASGELFF. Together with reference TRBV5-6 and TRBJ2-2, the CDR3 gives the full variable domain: DAGVTQSPTHLIKTRGQQVTLRCSPKSGHDTVSWYQQALGQGPQFIFQYYEEEERQRGNFPDRFSGHQFPNYSSELNVNALLLGDSALYLCASSLDGGASGELFFGEGSRLTVL.

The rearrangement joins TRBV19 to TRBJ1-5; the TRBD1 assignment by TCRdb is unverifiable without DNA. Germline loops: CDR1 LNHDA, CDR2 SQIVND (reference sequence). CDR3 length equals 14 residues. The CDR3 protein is CASSIAQGFQPQHF.

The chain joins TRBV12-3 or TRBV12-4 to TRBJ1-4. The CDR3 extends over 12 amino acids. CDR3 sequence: CASSLSAEKLFF.

CDR3 residues: CASSLPNQDRRTEAFF. The chain recombines TRBV4-1 with TRBJ1-1; the D call from TCRdb, TRBD1, cannot be confirmed without DNA. The CDR3 length is 16 residues. Germline-derived CDR1 and CDR2 are MGHRA and YSYEKL.

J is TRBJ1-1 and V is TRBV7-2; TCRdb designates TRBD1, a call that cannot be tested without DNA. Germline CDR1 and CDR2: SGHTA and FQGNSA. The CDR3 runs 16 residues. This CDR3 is CASSFTPGQGARGAFF. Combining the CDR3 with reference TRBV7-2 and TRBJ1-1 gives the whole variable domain GAGVSQSPSNKVTEKGKDVELRCDPISGHTALYWYRQSLGQGLEFLIYFQGNSAPDKSGLPSDRFSAERTGGSVSTLTIQRTQQEDSAVYLCASSFTPGQGARGAFFGQGTRLTVV.

CDR3 protein: CASSLGPLNGEKLFF. This chain uses TRBV12-3 or TRBV12-4 with TRBJ1-4. The CDR3 extends over 15 amino acids.

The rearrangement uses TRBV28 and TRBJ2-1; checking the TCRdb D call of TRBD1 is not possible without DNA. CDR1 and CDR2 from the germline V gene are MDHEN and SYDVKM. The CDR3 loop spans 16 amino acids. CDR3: CASSNTGTGSYNEQFF.

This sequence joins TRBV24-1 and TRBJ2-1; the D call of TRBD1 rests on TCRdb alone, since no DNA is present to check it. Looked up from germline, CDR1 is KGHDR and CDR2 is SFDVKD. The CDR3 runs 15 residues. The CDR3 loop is CATSDVGTVLNEQFF.

This CDR3 is CSAQRGGEQFF. The genes are TRBV20-1 and TRBJ2-1; TCRdb designates TRBD1, a call that cannot be tested without DNA. The CDR3 loop spans 11 amino acids. The germline CDR1 and CDR2 sequences are DFQATT and SNEGSKA (reference sequence).

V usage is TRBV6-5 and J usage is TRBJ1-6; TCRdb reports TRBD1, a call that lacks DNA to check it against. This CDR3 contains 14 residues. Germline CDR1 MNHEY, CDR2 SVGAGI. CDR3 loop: CSSSYGGAGSPLHF.

Here the CDR3 reads CSAGTPGEKLFF. The V call is TRBV20-1, the J call TRBJ1-4; TCRdb calls TRBD1, which cannot be checked without DNA. CDR3 length: 12 amino acids. The germline CDR1 and CDR2 sequences are DFQATT and SNEGSKA (reference sequence).

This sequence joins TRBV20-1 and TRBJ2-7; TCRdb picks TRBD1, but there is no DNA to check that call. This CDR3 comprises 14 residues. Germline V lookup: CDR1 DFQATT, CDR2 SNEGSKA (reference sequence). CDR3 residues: CSASSPAQGYEQYF.